This T cell receptor beta chain was found in a study of blood T cells in healthy people across ages. It was with a sample-barcoded 5' primer and a J-beta primer mix that a second PCR of about 6 to 11 cycles was run. Each TCR beta cDNA got a 12-nucleotide random molecular identifier. There were at least 3 million CDR3-containing paired-end reads obtained from each sample. Using its own MiXCR run on the 5' RACE reads, TCRdb lists one record per CDR3 protein. Of about 1.6 million distinct CDR3 sequences in the sample, approximately 32% were seen once. The sample consisted of blood. This sequence was found in a woman under 40 in good health.

The CDR3 sequence is CASNSQGQGRETQYF. DNA for the CDR3: TGCGCCAGCAACAGCCAGGGACAGGGTCGGGAGACCCAGTACTTC. The rearrangement joins TRBV5-1 to TRBJ2-5; TRBD1 matches 9 bases. The germline V gene has CDR1 SGHRS and CDR2 YFSETQ. CDR3 length: 15 residues. After removal of 6 bases from V and 5 bases from J, the junction contained 11 bases not matched to a gene.